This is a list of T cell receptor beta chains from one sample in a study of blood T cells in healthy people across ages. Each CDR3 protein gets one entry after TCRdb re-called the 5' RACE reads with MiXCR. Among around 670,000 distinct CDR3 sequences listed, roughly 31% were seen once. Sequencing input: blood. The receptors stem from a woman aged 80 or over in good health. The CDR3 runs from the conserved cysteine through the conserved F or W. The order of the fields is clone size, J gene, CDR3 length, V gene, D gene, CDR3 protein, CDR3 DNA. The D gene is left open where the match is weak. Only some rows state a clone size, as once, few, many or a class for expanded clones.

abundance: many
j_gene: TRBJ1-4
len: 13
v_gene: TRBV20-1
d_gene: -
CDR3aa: CSAGSGAGEKLFF
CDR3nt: TGCAGTGCAGGAAGCGGGGCAGGGGAAAAACTGTTTTTT

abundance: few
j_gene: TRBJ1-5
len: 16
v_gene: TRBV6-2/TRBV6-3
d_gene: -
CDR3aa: CASSYNLEGLGQPQHF
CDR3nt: TGTGCCAGCAGTTACAACCTCGAGGGGCTTGGTCAGCCCCAGCATTTT

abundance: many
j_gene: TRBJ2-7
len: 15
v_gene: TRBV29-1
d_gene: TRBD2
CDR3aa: CSVQLLAGGSYEQYF
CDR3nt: TGCAGCGTTCAACTCCTAGCGGGGGGTTCCTACGAGCAGTACTTC

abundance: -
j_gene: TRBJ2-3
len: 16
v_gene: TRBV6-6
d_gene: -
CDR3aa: CASTYLRDKPTDTPYF
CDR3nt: TGTGCCAGCACTTACCTCCGGGACAAACCCACAGATACGCCGTATTTT

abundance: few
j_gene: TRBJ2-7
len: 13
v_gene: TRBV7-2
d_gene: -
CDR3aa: CASSLEVAMTQYF
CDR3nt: TGTGCCAGCAGCTTAGAGGTAGCTATGACGCAGTACTTC

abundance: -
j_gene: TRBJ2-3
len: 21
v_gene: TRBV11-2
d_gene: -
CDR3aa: CASSLVLGRVERFRETFTQYF
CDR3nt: TGTGCCAGCAGCTTAGTTTTAGGACGGGTGGAAAGGTTTCGGGAAACCTTTACGCAGTATTTT

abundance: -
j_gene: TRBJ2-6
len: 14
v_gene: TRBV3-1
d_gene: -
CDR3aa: CASSRDAGANVRTF
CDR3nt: TGTGCCAGCAGTCGGGACGCTGGGGCCAACGTCCGGACTTTC

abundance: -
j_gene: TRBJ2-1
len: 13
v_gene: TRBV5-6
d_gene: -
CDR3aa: CASSLVSRAEQFF
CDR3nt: TGTGCCAGCAGCTTGGTGAGCCGGGCCGAGCAGTTCTTC

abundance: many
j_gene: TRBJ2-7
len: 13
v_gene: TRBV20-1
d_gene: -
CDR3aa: CSASKTVSYEQYF
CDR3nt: TGCAGTGCTAGCAAAACAGTCTCCTACGAGCAGTACTTC

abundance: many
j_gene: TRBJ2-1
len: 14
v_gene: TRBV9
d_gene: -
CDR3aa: CASSPRDPENEQFF
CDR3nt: TGTGCCAGCAGCCCGCGGGACCCCGAAAATGAGCAGTTCTTC

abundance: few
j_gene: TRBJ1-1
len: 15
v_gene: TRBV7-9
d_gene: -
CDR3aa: CASSGYGAKNTEAFF
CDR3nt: TGTGCCAGCAGCGGGTACGGGGCTAAGAACACTGAAGCTTTCTTT

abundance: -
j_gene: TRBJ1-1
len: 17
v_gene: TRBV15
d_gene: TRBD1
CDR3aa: CATSRARGGTGYNEAFF
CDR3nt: TGTGCCACCAGCAGAGCCCGGGGGGGGACAGGCTATAACGAAGCTTTCTTT

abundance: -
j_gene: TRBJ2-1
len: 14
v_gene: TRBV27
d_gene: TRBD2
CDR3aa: CASTRGGAYNEQFF
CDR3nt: TGTGCCAGCACTCGGGGGGGGGCCTACAATGAGCAGTTCTTC

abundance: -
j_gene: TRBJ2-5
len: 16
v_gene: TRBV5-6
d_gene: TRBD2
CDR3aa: CASSLISGGVQETQYF
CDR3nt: TGTGCCAGCAGCTTGATTAGCGGGGGAGTACAAGAGACCCAGTACTTC

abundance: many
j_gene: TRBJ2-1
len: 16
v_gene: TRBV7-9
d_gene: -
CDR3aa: CASSSPSPGTSHEQFF
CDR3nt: TGTGCCAGCAGCTCGCCGTCCCCCGGGACAAGTCATGAGCAGTTCTTC